The 28 T cell receptor beta chains reported below all come from one sample, sequenced in a study of cytomegalovirus exposure and HLA in healthy donors. Here immunoSEQ multiplex PCR was the method, and the copy in TCRdb shows in-frame clones only, minus some. The top ten clones hold about 0.93% of a sample with some 76,000 clones, about 95% of them seen once. The sequencing sample was made of PBMCs. Source of these receptors: a woman aged 18-29 years in good health and CMV-seronegative.

This chain connects TRBV7-8 to TRBJ2-5; D is perhaps TRBD2 (6 bases). V was pared by 1 base and J by 4 bases, with 10 bases between. CDR1 SGHVS and CDR2 FQNEAQ come from the germline V gene. There are 14 residues in the CDR3. CDR3 sequence reads: CASSLGGAGETQYF. CDR3 sequence (DNA): TGTGCCAGCAGCTTAGGTGGAGCGGGAGAGACCCAGTACTTC. The full variable domain, in which reference TRBV7-8 and TRBJ2-5 provide the parts outside the CDR3, is GAGVSQSPRYKVAKRGQDVALRCDPISGHVSLFWYQQALGQGPEFLTYFQNEAQLDKSGLPSDRFFAERPEGSVSTLKIQRTQQEDSAVYLCASSLGGAGETQYFGPGTRLLVL.

The chain couples TRBV7-9 to TRBJ2-1; 8 nucleotides match TRBD2. Germline CDR1 is SEHNR and CDR2 is FQNEAQ (reference sequence). Trimming at V came to 5 bases and at J to 0 bases, leaving 6 bases not matched to a gene. The CDR3 runs to 16 residues. The CDR3 reads CASSPMSGSSYNEQFF. DNA of the CDR3: TGTGCCAGCAGCCCAATGAGCGGGAGCTCCTACAATGAGCAGTTCTTC.

The rearrangement uses TRBV19 and TRBJ2-5; D gene uncertain. The V end lost 3 bases, the J end lost 0 bases, and 17 bases lay between the germline ends. The CDR3 totals 17 residues. CDR1 is LNHDA and CDR2 is SQIVND in the germline V gene (reference sequence). CDR3 coding DNA: TGTGCCAGTAGTATCTACTATTCTGAGCCGTACCAAGAGACCCAGTACTTC. Translating it yields CASSIYYSEPYQETQYF.

CDR3: CASSLGDHEQFF. The CDR3 nucleotides are TGTGCCAGCAGCTTAGGAGATCATGAGCAGTTCTTC. This chain joins TRBV7-9 and TRBJ2-1; no definite D call. Trimming took off 1 base at V and 8 bases at J, with 6 bases between the two ends. Germline CDR1 reads SEHNR; CDR2 reads FQNEAQ (reference sequence). CDR3 length: 12 residues.

The genes are TRBV9 and TRBJ2-1; D is ambiguous. V lost 3 bases, J lost 8 bases, and 9 bases lay in between. CDR1 and CDR2 (germline): SGDLS, YYNGEE. The CDR3 is 12 residues long. This chain's CDR3 is CASSGRSYEQFF. The CDR3 nucleotides read TGTGCCAGCAGCGGGAGAAGCTATGAGCAGTTCTTC.

J is TRBJ1-2 and V is TRBV19, with 8 bases fitting TRBD1. Germline CDR1 and CDR2: LNHDA and SQIVND (reference sequence). The CDR3 loop spans 15 amino acids. The V and J ends lost 0 bases and 6 bases, in that order; junction bases with no gene match: 6. CDR3 coding DNA: TGTGCCAGTAGTATAGATTCCAGGGGGCGGAATGGCTACACCTTC. This codes for CASSIDSRGRNGYTF.

The chain links TRBV19 to TRBJ1-2; weak D call: TRBD1 (6 bases). The CDR3 length is 13 residues. CDR1 is LNHDA, CDR2 SQIVND, per germline (reference sequence). Trimming removed 1 base at V and 3 bases at J, with 6 bases between. The CDR3 protein is CASSIGQDYGYTF. Written as DNA, the CDR3 is TGTGCCAGTAGTATAGGACAGGACTATGGCTACACCTTC. Based on the CDR3 plus reference TRBV19 and TRBJ1-2, the full variable domain is DGGITQSPKYLFRKEGQNVTLSCEQNLNHDAMYWYRQDPGQGLRLIYYSQIVNDFQKGDIAEGYSVSREKKESFPLTVTSAQKNPTAFYLCASSIGQDYGYTFGSGTRLTVV.

The V gene is TRBV13, the J gene TRBJ2-7, with a possible D match to TRBD1 (7 bases). CDR1 PRHDT and CDR2 FYEKMQ come from the germline V gene (reference sequence). This CDR3 has 15 residues. V gave up 5 bases and J gave up 0 bases, with 14 bases separating them. The CDR3 loop is CASSAGTASSYEQYF. As DNA, the CDR3 is TGTGCCAGCAGCGCGGGGACAGCTAGCTCCTACGAGCAGTACTTC.

The chain has TRBV11-3 and TRBJ2-5, with 8 bases lining up with TRBD1. Germline values: CDR1 SGHNT, CDR2 YENEEA. J was trimmed by 1 base and V by 5 bases; bases with no gene match: 3. There are 14 residues in the CDR3. In DNA, the CDR3 is TGTGCCAGCAGCCTCGGGACAGGCCAAGAGACCCAGTACTTC. Residues: CASSLGTGQETQYF.

The J gene is TRBJ2-5, the V gene TRBV28, with 13 positions matching TRBD2. The V segment lost 2 bases and the J segment 2 bases; nucleotides outside the gene matches: 11. CDR1 is MDHEN and CDR2 is SYDVKM in the germline V gene. CDR3 length: 19 amino acids. The CDR3 region is CASSLPPVLAGGVQETQYF. The CDR3 DNA reads TGTGCCAGCAGTTTACCCCCGGTACTAGCGGGAGGGGTACAAGAGACCCAGTACTTC.

The chain combines TRBV5-4 with TRBJ2-3; weak D call: TRBD2 (5 bases). Per the germline V gene, CDR1 is SGHNT and CDR2 is YYREEE (reference sequence). The CDR3 consists of 13 residues. V lost 2 bases to trimming and J lost 6 bases, with 10 bases between them. The CDR3, as DNA: TGTGCCAGCAGCTTCGTTGGCGGGGATACGCAGTATTTT. Translated, it gives CASSFVGGDTQYF.

The chain is built from TRBV7-8 and TRBJ2-3; 9 bases fit TRBD1. Germline lookup yields CDR1 SGHVS and CDR2 FQNEAQ. The CDR3 sequence is 15 residues long. The V and J ends lost 5 bases and 4 bases, in that order; junction bases with no gene match: 7. The CDR3 loop reads CASSVQGARADTQYF. CDR3 coding DNA: TGTGCCAGCAGCGTACAGGGGGCGCGCGCAGATACGCAGTATTTT.

As concerns this clone: Relative to the germline gene, one junction end is altered; a read error may explain this. The J gene is TRBJ2-3, the V gene TRBV7-2; 10 nucleotides align to TRBD2. CDR1 and CDR2 from the germline V gene are SGHTA and FQGNSA. The CDR3 totals 15 residues. The CDR3 is CASSVAGGRQDTQYF. For the CDR3, the DNA is TGTGCCAGCAGCGTAGCGGGGGGAAGACAAGATACGCAGTATTTT.

The chain links TRBV28 to TRBJ1-5; D gene uncertain. The CDR3 is 15 residues long. Germline lookup yields CDR1 MDHEN and CDR2 SYDVKM. V lost 5 bases, J lost 4 bases, and 15 bases lay in between. Written as DNA, the CDR3 is TGTGCCAGCAGTGCTCACAGAGGGTTGAATCAGCCCCAGCATTTT. Translated, it gives CASSAHRGLNQPQHF. The full variable domain, in which reference TRBV28 and TRBJ1-5 provide the parts outside the CDR3, is DVKVTQSSRYLVKRTGEKVFLECVQDMDHENMFWYRQDPGLGLRLIYFSYDVKMKEKGDIPEGYSVSREKKERFSLILESASTNQTSMYLCASSAHRGLNQPQHFGDGTRLSIL.

The gene calls are TRBV10-3 and TRBJ1-1, with a weak D call TRBD1 (6 bases). Germline CDR1 reads ENHRY; CDR2 reads SYGVKD. V was clipped by 10 bases and J by 5 bases, with 11 bases between them. The CDR3 is 11 amino acids. CDR3: CATQGGTEAFF. CDR3 coding DNA: TGTGCCACACAGGGCGGAACTGAAGCTTTCTTT.

The chain links TRBV27 to TRBJ1-1, with TRBD1 as a possible D gene (5 bases). The CDR3 totals 14 residues. Trimming left V 7 bases short and J 2 bases short, with 14 bases between. The germline gives CDR1 MNHEY, CDR2 SMNVEV (reference sequence). The CDR3, as DNA: TGTGCCAGCATGGGTGGGGGGGGTAACACTGAAGCTTTCTTT. Translating gives CASMGGGGNTEAFF.

The gene calls are TRBV7-3 and TRBJ2-2; 7 bases are a match to TRBD1. J was trimmed by 3 bases and V by 5 bases; bases with no gene match: 6. Germline V lookup: CDR1 SGHTA, CDR2 FQGTGA. The CDR3 extends over 15 amino acids. CDR3 region: CASSPRQGYTGELFF. In DNA, the CDR3 is TGTGCCAGCAGCCCGCGACAGGGCTACACCGGGGAGCTGTTTTTT.

The CDR3 reads CASSPPSETQYF. For the CDR3, the DNA is TGTGCCAGCAGCCCCCCCTCGGAGACCCAGTACTTC. The genes are TRBV7-2 and TRBJ2-5; D uncertain. CDR3 length: 12 residues. Trimming took off 5 bases at V and 5 bases at J, with 9 bases between the two ends. Germline CDR1 reads SGHTA; CDR2 reads FQGNSA.

This sequence joins TRBV6-1 and TRBJ1-2; the D gene is possibly TRBD1 (5 bases). Trimming took off 6 bases at V and 0 bases at J, with 8 bases between the two ends. The germline V gene has CDR1 MNHNS and CDR2 SASEGT. The length of the CDR3 is 13 residues. CDR3: CASRVTANYGYTF. The DNA of the CDR3 is TGTGCCAGCAGGGTGACAGCTAACTATGGCTACACCTTC.

CDR3 nucleotide sequence: TGTGCCAGCAATCCAACAGGAATTGGAGCTTTCTTT. It specifies CASNPTGIGAFF. The chain couples TRBV6-6 to TRBJ1-1; D possibly corresponds to TRBD1 (5 bases). Germline loops: CDR1 MNHNY, CDR2 SVGAGI (reference sequence). The CDR3 covers 12 residues. Trimming cost V 7 bases and J 10 bases, with 16 bases left between them.

With respect to this clone: The junction does not match germline at one end; this may be a read error. J is TRBJ1-1 and V is TRBV7-9; possibly TRBD1 for D (6 bases). The CDR3 runs to 14 residues. Germline V gene sequence: CDR1 SEHNR, CDR2 FQNEAQ (reference sequence). The CDR3 spells CASINLGGGTEAFF. In DNA, the CDR3 is TGTGCAAGCATCAACCTTGGGGGCGGAACTGAAGCTTTCTTT.

This rearrangement joins TRBV28 to TRBJ1-4; weak D call: TRBD1 (6 bases). The CDR3 length is 14 residues. Germline CDR1 MDHEN, CDR2 SYDVKM. V was trimmed by 6 bases and J by 8 bases, leaving 16 bases between them. CDR3 loop: CASRPDRPGEKLFF. CDR3 nucleotide sequence: TGTGCCAGCAGACCTGACAGGCCGGGGGAAAAACTGTTTTTT.

The CDR3 is CASSLGAGVEQYF. In nucleotides, the CDR3 is TGTGCCAGCAGCTTGGGGGCAGGGGTCGAGCAGTACTTC. The chain joins TRBV5-6 to TRBJ2-7; D is possibly TRBD1 (6 bases). This CDR3 contains 13 residues. In germline, CDR1 is SGHDT, CDR2 YYEEEE. Trimming removed 0 bases at V and 6 bases at J, with 10 bases between.

The chain uses TRBV2 and TRBJ2-7; possibly TRBD1 for D (6 bases). CDR1 is SNHLY, CDR2 FYNNEI, per germline. Deletions cut 7 bases from V and 1 base from J, with 14 bases between. The CDR3 has 14 amino acids. The CDR3 nucleotides are TGTGCCAGCATAAGTCTGGACAGTTCCTACGAGCAGTACTTC. Protein sequence: CASISLDSSYEQYF. Full variable domain (missing parts from reference TRBV2 and TRBJ2-7): EPEVTQTPSHQVTQMGQEVILRCVPISNHLYFYWYRQILGQKVEFLVSFYNNEISEKSEIFDDQFSVERPDGSNFTLKIRSTKLEDSAMYFCASISLDSSYEQYFGPGTRLTVT.

This rearrangement joins TRBV5-4 to TRBJ2-1; 7 bases map to TRBD2. Per the germline V gene, CDR1 is SGHNT and CDR2 is YYREEE (reference sequence). This CDR3 is 15 amino acids long. Trimming at V came to 4 bases and at J to 4 bases, leaving 8 bases not matched to a gene. In DNA form, the CDR3 reads TGTGCCAGCAGCCCTCTAGCGGTGGGTTACAATGAGCAGTTCTTC. Its translation: CASSPLAVGYNEQFF.

The chain recombines TRBV5-4 with TRBJ2-7; D is unclear. CDR1 SGHNT and CDR2 YYREEE come from the germline V gene (reference sequence). This CDR3 region has 15 residues. V dropped 4 bases and J dropped 2 bases, with 16 bases sitting between them. In DNA form, the CDR3 reads TGTGCCAGCAGCCTGGTCGGGTTGGCACCCTACGAGCAGTACTTC. Residues: CASSLVGLAPYEQYF.

The chain is built from TRBV28 and TRBJ2-7; 12 bases fit TRBD2. CDR1 and CDR2 (germline): MDHEN, SYDVKM. This CDR3 has 14 residues. Trimming took 4 bases from V and 7 from J; bases not matched to a gene: 5. The CDR3 DNA reads as TGTGCCAGCAGTTGCCTAGCGGGAGGGTCTGAGCAGTACTTC. It is translated as CASSCLAGGSEQYF. The whole variable domain, remainder taken from reference TRBV28 and TRBJ2-7, is DVKVTQSSRYLVKRTGEKVFLECVQDMDHENMFWYRQDPGLGLRLIYFSYDVKMKEKGDIPEGYSVSREKKERFSLILESASTNQTSMYLCASSCLAGGSEQYFGPGTRLTVT.

This chain links TRBV6-6 with TRBJ1-2; 9 nucleotides line up with TRBD1. The germline V gene has CDR1 MNHNY and CDR2 SVGAGI (reference sequence). CDR3 size: 12 residues. The J segment lost 5 bases and the V segment lost 6 bases, leaving 1 base of the junction unmatched. In DNA, the CDR3 is TGTGCCAGCAGGGGACAGGGTTATGGCTACACCTTC. Translated: CASRGQGYGYTF.